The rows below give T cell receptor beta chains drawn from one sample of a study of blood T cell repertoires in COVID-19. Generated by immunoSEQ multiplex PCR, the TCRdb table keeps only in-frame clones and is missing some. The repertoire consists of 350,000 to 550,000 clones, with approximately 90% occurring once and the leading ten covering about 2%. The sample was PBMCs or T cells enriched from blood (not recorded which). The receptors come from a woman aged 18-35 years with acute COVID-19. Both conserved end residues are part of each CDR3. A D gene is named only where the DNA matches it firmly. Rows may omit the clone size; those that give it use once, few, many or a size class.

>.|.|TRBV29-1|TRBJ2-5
TGCAGCGGCGACAGGGTTATCGGCGGGGGGCTTCAAGAGACCCAGTACTTC
CSGDRVIGGGLQETQYF
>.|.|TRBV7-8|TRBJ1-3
TGTGCCAGCAGCACCACAGGACGGGCCTCTGGAAACACCATATATTTT
CASSTTGRASGNTIYF
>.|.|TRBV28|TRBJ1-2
TGTGCCAGCACGAACTCCGGACAAATCTATGGCTACACCTTC
CASTNSGQIYGYTF
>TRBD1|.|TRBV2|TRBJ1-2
TGTGCCAGCAGTATGACAGGGATCGACTATGGCTACACCTTC
CASSMTGIDYGYTF
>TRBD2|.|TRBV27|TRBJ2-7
TGTGCCAGCAGTTTAATCGGGGGGTACTACGAGCAGTACTTC
CASSLIGGYYEQYF
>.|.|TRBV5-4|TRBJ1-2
TGTGCCAGCAGCTTGGGAGTGGGGGAGGGCAGGGCAGGCTACACCTTC
CASSLGVGEGRAGYTF
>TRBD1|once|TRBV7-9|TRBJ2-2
TGTGCCAGCAGCCACAGGGGGCGCGGGAACACCGGGGAGCTGTTTTTT
CASSHRGRGNTGELFF
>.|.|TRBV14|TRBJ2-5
TGTGCCAGCAGCCAAGGGGACTCGATTCGTCAAGAGACCCAGTACTTC
CASSQGDSIRQETQYF
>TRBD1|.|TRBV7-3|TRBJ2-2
TGTGCCAGCAGCTTAGGGGACAGGGCGGCCGGGGAGCTGTTTTTT
CASSLGDRAAGELFF
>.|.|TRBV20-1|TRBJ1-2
TGCAGTGCTAGTTCGGCAGGACTAGGCTACACCTTC
CSASSAGLGYTF
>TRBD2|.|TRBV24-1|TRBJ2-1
TGTGCCACCAGTGACCCAGCTAGCGGGAGCCCGGGGAGCTCCTACAATGAGCAGTTCTTC
CATSDPASGSPGSSYNEQFF
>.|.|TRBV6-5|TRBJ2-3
TGTGCCAGCAGTTCCCTTAGCACAGATACGCAGTATTTT
CASSSLSTDTQYF
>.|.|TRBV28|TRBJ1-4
TGTGCCAGCAGCCTCCGACAGGCCGGAAATGAAAAACTGTTTTTT
CASSLRQAGNEKLFF
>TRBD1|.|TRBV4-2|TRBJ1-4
TGTGCCAGCAGCCAAGAGAGGGGGCTTGGGTGGAATGAAAAACTGTTTTTT
CASSQERGLGWNEKLFF
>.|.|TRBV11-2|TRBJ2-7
TGTGCCAGCAGCTTAGAGGCGGGGGCCGCCTACGAGCAGTACTTC
CASSLEAGAAYEQYF
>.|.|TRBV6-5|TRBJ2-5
TGTGCCAGCAGTATCAGGGTGGGAGGCCAAGAGACCCAGTACTTC
CASSIRVGGQETQYF
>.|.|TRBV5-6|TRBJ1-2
TGTGCCAGCAGCTTGGTTGCAGAATTACATGGCTACACCTTC
CASSLVAELHGYTF